The text below deals with one T cell receptor (beta chain). Data came from immunoSEQ multiplex PCR; TCRdb stores just in-frame clones and leaves some out. The table includes nearly 9,000 clones, less than 90% detected once. The sample comes from a study of OX40 agonist ivuxolimab in advanced cancers. Germline values: CDR1 MNHEY, CDR2 SMNVEV (reference sequence). The CDR3 is 17 residues long. V trimming: 5 bases; J trimming: 5 bases; junction bases outside the gene matches: 9. This TCR derives from an adult with an advanced solid tumor such as melanoma, head and neck, liver or kidney cancer. The input for sequencing was CD4+ or CD8+ T cells sorted from blood, taken in a trial of the OX40 agonist ivuxolimab. V is TRBV27 and J is TRBJ2-5, with 15 positions matching TRBD2. CDR3 DNA: TGTGCCAGCAGTCCTTGGACTAGCGGGGGGGCGTGGGAGACCCAGTACTTC. This codes for CASSPWTSGGAWETQYF.